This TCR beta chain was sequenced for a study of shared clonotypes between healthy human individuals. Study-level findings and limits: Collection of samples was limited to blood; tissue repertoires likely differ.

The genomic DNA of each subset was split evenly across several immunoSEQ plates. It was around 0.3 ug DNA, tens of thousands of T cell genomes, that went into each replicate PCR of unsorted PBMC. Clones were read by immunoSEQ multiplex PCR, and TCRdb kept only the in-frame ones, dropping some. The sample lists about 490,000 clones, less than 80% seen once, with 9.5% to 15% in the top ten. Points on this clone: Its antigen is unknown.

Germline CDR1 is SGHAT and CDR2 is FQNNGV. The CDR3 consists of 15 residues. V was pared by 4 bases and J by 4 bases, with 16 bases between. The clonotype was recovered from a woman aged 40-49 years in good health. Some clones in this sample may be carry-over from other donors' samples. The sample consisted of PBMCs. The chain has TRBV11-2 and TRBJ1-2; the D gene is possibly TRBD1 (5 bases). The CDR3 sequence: CASSSIRRTSYGYTF. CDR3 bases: TGTGCCAGCAGCTCCATCCGCCGGACAAGCTATGGCTACACCTTC.